Listed below are T cell receptor beta chains from one sample, sequenced in a study of identical twins. TCRdb itself ran the 5' RACE reads through MiXCR, one entry per CDR3 protein. The repertoire holds 690,000 or so distinct CDR3 sequences, around 6.1% seen once, with approximately 1.6% in the top ten. Sequencing was done on a sample of naive T cells sorted from blood. These TCRs come from a man younger than 35 in good health. The CDR3 runs from the conserved cysteine through the conserved F or W. D genes are given only for firm matches. Expanded clones are given a class, and other clones once, few, many or no size at all.

clone size: many; J gene: TRBJ2-5; V gene: TRBV7-9; D gene: NA; CDR3 DNA: TGTGCCAGCAGTAAATGGGGCCAAGAGACCCAGTACTTC; CDR3 protein: CASSKWGQETQYF
clone size: NA; J gene: TRBJ1-2; V gene: TRBV20-1; D gene: TRBD1; CDR3 DNA: TGCAGTGCTCAGCTCGGGACAGGGAGATCGGAGGGCTACACCTTC; CDR3 protein: CSAQLGTGRSEGYTF
clone size: few; J gene: TRBJ1-1; V gene: TRBV7-2; D gene: NA; CDR3 DNA: TGTGCCAGCAGCTCATTGGTGGGCACTGAAGCTTTCTTT; CDR3 protein: CASSSLVGTEAFF
clone size: many; J gene: TRBJ2-3; V gene: TRBV20-1; D gene: TRBD1; CDR3 DNA: TGCAGTGCTAGAGATCCGGCCGAAGGGGGCCCCAGCACAGATACGCAGTATTTT; CDR3 protein: CSARDPAEGGPSTDTQYF
clone size: few; J gene: TRBJ2-3; V gene: TRBV20-1; D gene: TRBD2; CDR3 DNA: TGCAGTGCTAGAGATCGGAATAGCGGGAGTGTCTCAGATACGCAGTATTTT; CDR3 protein: CSARDRNSGSVSDTQYF
clone size: NA; J gene: TRBJ2-7; V gene: TRBV19; D gene: NA; CDR3 DNA: TGTGCCAGTAGTGTACAGGGTCCGACCCCGCACGAGCAGTACTTC; CDR3 protein: CASSVQGPTPHEQYF
clone size: many; J gene: TRBJ1-2; V gene: TRBV9; D gene: NA; CDR3 DNA: TGTGCCAGCAGCGGGGGTCACGGACCTAACTATGGCTACACCTTC; CDR3 protein: CASSGGHGPNYGYTF
clone size: few; J gene: TRBJ2-3; V gene: TRBV5-1; D gene: NA; CDR3 DNA: TGCGCCAGCTCCCTAGACTCGGCTACGCAGTATTTT; CDR3 protein: CASSLDSATQYF
clone size: NA; J gene: TRBJ2-7; V gene: TRBV19; D gene: TRBD1; CDR3 DNA: TGTGCCAGTAGACCGACAGGGGGCCTCGAGCAGTACTTC; CDR3 protein: CASRPTGGLEQYF
clone size: many; J gene: TRBJ2-1; V gene: TRBV12-3/TRBV12-4; D gene: TRBD1; CDR3 DNA: TGTGCCAGCAGTCGGACAGGGGGCGTACTCTACAATGAGCAGTTCTTC; CDR3 protein: CASSRTGGVLYNEQFF
clone size: many; J gene: TRBJ2-3; V gene: TRBV20-1; D gene: NA; CDR3 DNA: TGCAGTGCGGGGGGGCGAACGGTTACCCCGACAGATACGCAGTATTTT; CDR3 protein: CSAGGRTVTPTDTQYF
clone size: many; J gene: TRBJ2-3; V gene: TRBV12-3/TRBV12-4; D gene: NA; CDR3 DNA: TGTGCCAGCAGTTTCAGGCTAGCCACAGATACGCAGTATTTT; CDR3 protein: CASSFRLATDTQYF
clone size: NA; J gene: TRBJ2-1; V gene: TRBV18; D gene: NA; CDR3 DNA: TGTGCCAGCTCACGCAATCTTCGGACTAACGGATACAATGAGCAGTTCTTC; CDR3 protein: CASSRNLRTNGYNEQFF
clone size: many; J gene: TRBJ1-5; V gene: TRBV20-1; D gene: NA; CDR3 DNA: TGCAGTGCTGGCGACCACAAGGGGTATAGCAATCAGCCCCAGCATTTT; CDR3 protein: CSAGDHKGYSNQPQHF
clone size: NA; J gene: TRBJ2-7; V gene: TRBV15; D gene: NA; CDR3 DNA: TGTGCCACCAGCAGAGATCGTCGGGGGACCTACGAGCAGTACTTC; CDR3 protein: CATSRDRRGTYEQYF
clone size: NA; J gene: TRBJ2-7; V gene: TRBV20-1; D gene: NA; CDR3 DNA: TGCAGTGCCCAAGCAGAAGGGAGAGAATTGAACGAGCAGTACTTC; CDR3 protein: CSAQAEGRELNEQYF
clone size: few; J gene: TRBJ2-1; V gene: TRBV2; D gene: NA; CDR3 DNA: TGTGCCACCACCCGGGACTTACGGCATGAGCAGTTCTTC; CDR3 protein: CATTRDLRHEQFF
clone size: NA; J gene: TRBJ2-1; V gene: TRBV4-1; D gene: TRBD2; CDR3 DNA: TGCGCCAGCAGCCAAGATGGTGGCGGGGGGCAGTTCTTC; CDR3 protein: CASSQDGGGGQFF
clone size: few; J gene: TRBJ2-5; V gene: TRBV9; D gene: TRBD2; CDR3 DNA: TGTGCCAGCAGCGCCCAGATAGCGGGAGCGGGTAAAGAGACCCAGTACTTC; CDR3 protein: CASSAQIAGAGKETQYF
clone size: few; J gene: TRBJ1-4; V gene: TRBV2; D gene: NA; CDR3 DNA: TGTGCCAGCAGGATAACAGCGACTAATGAAAAACTGTTTTTT; CDR3 protein: CASRITATNEKLFF
clone size: many; J gene: TRBJ2-7; V gene: TRBV29-1; D gene: TRBD1; CDR3 DNA: TGCAGCGTTGAGGGGACAGGGGGCTACGAGCAGTACTTC; CDR3 protein: CSVEGTGGYEQYF
clone size: few; J gene: TRBJ2-7; V gene: TRBV7-9; D gene: NA; CDR3 DNA: TGTGCCAGCAGCCTGAGCAGGGGTGAGCAGTACTTC; CDR3 protein: CASSLSRGEQYF
clone size: NA; J gene: TRBJ2-1; V gene: TRBV19; D gene: NA; CDR3 DNA: TGTGCCAGTAGTATGGCCTTTTCTAGAGGCGATGAGCAGTTCTTC; CDR3 protein: CASSMAFSRGDEQFF
clone size: NA; J gene: TRBJ2-1; V gene: TRBV11-2; D gene: TRBD2; CDR3 DNA: TGTGCCAGCAGATTTAGCGGGAGTACCTACAATGAGCAGTTCTTC; CDR3 protein: CASRFSGSTYNEQFF
clone size: NA; J gene: TRBJ1-5; V gene: TRBV20-1; D gene: NA; CDR3 DNA: TGCAGTGCTAGTGGGCAGGGGAATCAGCCCCAGCATTTT; CDR3 protein: CSASGQGNQPQHF
clone size: many; J gene: TRBJ2-3; V gene: TRBV12-3/TRBV12-4; D gene: TRBD2; CDR3 DNA: TGTGCCAGCAGGGAGGCACTAGCGAGAGACACAGATACGCAGTATTTT; CDR3 protein: CASREALARDTDTQYF
clone size: NA; J gene: TRBJ2-6; V gene: TRBV15; D gene: NA; CDR3 DNA: TGTGCCACCAGAGGCAGGGCTGGGGCCAACGTCCTGACTTTC; CDR3 protein: CATRGRAGANVLTF
clone size: NA; J gene: TRBJ1-2; V gene: TRBV30; D gene: TRBD1; CDR3 DNA: TGTGCCTGGAGTCCTGGGACAGGGAATGGCTACACCTTC; CDR3 protein: CAWSPGTGNGYTF
clone size: few; J gene: TRBJ2-2; V gene: TRBV12-3/TRBV12-4; D gene: TRBD1; CDR3 DNA: TGTGCCAGCAGTTTGGTCCCCCGGACAGGGATTAGGACCGGGGAGCTGTTTTTT; CDR3 protein: CASSLVPRTGIRTGELFF
clone size: many; J gene: TRBJ1-2; V gene: TRBV12-3/TRBV12-4; D gene: NA; CDR3 DNA: TGTGCCAGCAGTTCTATTAGGGGCCGGGGCTACACCTTC; CDR3 protein: CASSSIRGRGYTF
clone size: many; J gene: TRBJ1-3; V gene: TRBV12-3/TRBV12-4; D gene: NA; CDR3 DNA: TGTGCCAGCAGTTTTCTTCCGTCGTCTGGAAACACCATATATTTT; CDR3 protein: CASSFLPSSGNTIYF
clone size: NA; J gene: TRBJ2-7; V gene: TRBV12-3/TRBV12-4; D gene: TRBD1; CDR3 DNA: TGTGCCAGCAGTTCCCGGGACAGGGGGGTCGAGCAGTACTTC; CDR3 protein: CASSSRDRGVEQYF
clone size: few; J gene: TRBJ2-4; V gene: TRBV14; D gene: NA; CDR3 DNA: TGTGCCAGCAGCCAAGGTGCCTACGACATTCAGTACTTC; CDR3 protein: CASSQGAYDIQYF
clone size: many; J gene: TRBJ2-2; V gene: TRBV29-1; D gene: NA; CDR3 DNA: TGCAGCGTGGTCGGGACACCAAACACCGGGGAGCTGTTTTTT; CDR3 protein: CSVVGTPNTGELFF
clone size: many; J gene: TRBJ2-1; V gene: TRBV30; D gene: TRBD2; CDR3 DNA: TGTGCCTGGATTACTAGCGGGGATTACAATGAGCAGTTCTTC; CDR3 protein: CAWITSGDYNEQFF
clone size: NA; J gene: TRBJ2-5; V gene: TRBV5-6; D gene: NA; CDR3 DNA: TGTGCCAGCAGCTTTTTCCCCTCGGCCACCGCCCAAGAGACCCAGTACTTC; CDR3 protein: CASSFFPSATAQETQYF
clone size: few; J gene: TRBJ2-3; V gene: TRBV20-1; D gene: TRBD2; CDR3 DNA: TGCAGTGCCCTCGGGAGGGGATCTAGCACAGATACGCAGTATTTT; CDR3 protein: CSALGRGSSTDTQYF
clone size: many; J gene: TRBJ1-5; V gene: TRBV6-1; D gene: NA; CDR3 DNA: TGTGCCAGCAGACCCGGAACGAGCAATCAGCCCCAGCATTTT; CDR3 protein: CASRPGTSNQPQHF
clone size: many; J gene: TRBJ2-1; V gene: TRBV24-1; D gene: TRBD1; CDR3 DNA: TGTGCCACCAGTGACTGGACAGGGGTGGGTGAGCAGTTCTTC; CDR3 protein: CATSDWTGVGEQFF
clone size: few; J gene: TRBJ2-1; V gene: TRBV3-1; D gene: TRBD2; CDR3 DNA: TGTGCCAGCAGTGGGAACAGCGGGGGATCGGAGCAGTTCTTC; CDR3 protein: CASSGNSGGSEQFF
clone size: few; J gene: TRBJ1-2; V gene: TRBV5-1; D gene: TRBD1; CDR3 DNA: TGCGCCAGCAGCGGGACGACAGGGGCGGGGGGCTACACCTTC; CDR3 protein: CASSGTTGAGGYTF
clone size: NA; J gene: TRBJ2-7; V gene: TRBV20-1; D gene: NA; CDR3 DNA: TGCAGTGCTGGGTTTAGTTCCTACGAGCAGTACTTC; CDR3 protein: CSAGFSSYEQYF
clone size: NA; J gene: TRBJ2-5; V gene: TRBV12-3/TRBV12-4; D gene: TRBD2; CDR3 DNA: TGTGCCAGCAGTTCCCCGGGACTAGCGGGAAGGGAGACCCAGTACTTC; CDR3 protein: CASSSPGLAGRETQYF
clone size: NA; J gene: TRBJ1-1; V gene: TRBV5-1; D gene: NA; CDR3 DNA: TGCGCCAGCAGCTTGCGGGGGACCCAGAACACTGAAGCTTTCTTT; CDR3 protein: CASSLRGTQNTEAFF
clone size: many; J gene: TRBJ1-1; V gene: TRBV12-3/TRBV12-4; D gene: NA; CDR3 DNA: TGTGCCAGCAGTGTTACATCCTATGAAGCTTTCTTT; CDR3 protein: CASSVTSYEAFF